The 15 T cell receptor beta chains given below trace back to one sample, sequenced in a study of patients and donors after allogeneic stem cell transplantation. One entry per CDR3 protein results from TCRdb running MiXCR on the RT-PCR reads. This table has approximately 140,000 distinct CDR3 sequences, about a third appearing once. Material: blood, either unsorted or a sorted T cell fraction (not recorded which). The receptors stem from a human donor who was either an allogeneic HSCT recipient or a stem cell or donor lymphocyte infusion donor (not recorded which). It is not recorded whose cells these are; they may come from a transplant donor.

The rearrangement uses TRBV9 and TRBJ1-1; 9 nucleotides line up with TRBD1. Trimming took 0 bases from V and 7 from J; bases not matched to a gene: 13. The CDR3 has 17 amino acids. Germline CDR1 reads SGDLS; CDR2 reads YYNGEE. DNA of the CDR3: TGTGCCAGCAGCGTAGCGGGGGACAGGGAGAACCGGGGTGAAGCTTTCTTT. Translated, it gives CASSVAGDRENRGEAFF.

The chain combines TRBV2 with TRBJ2-2; no firm D call. The CDR3 is made up of 14 amino acids. Germline CDR1 SNHLY, CDR2 FYNNEI. Trimming removed 4 bases at V and 2 bases at J, with 8 bases between. CDR3 DNA: TGTGCCAGCAGTGCGAACAGTAACACCGGGGAGCTGTTTTTT. Its translation is CASSANSNTGELFF.

V gene TRBV9 combines with J gene TRBJ1-2; 7 bases match TRBD1. Germline V gene data show CDR1 as SGDLS and CDR2 as YYNGEE. Losses at the gene ends were 0 bases for V and 5 bases for J; bases not matched to a gene: 1. This CDR3 has 13 residues. CDR3 in amino acids: CASSVGTGYGYTF. The DNA for the CDR3 is TGTGCCAGCAGCGTAGGGACAGGATATGGCTACACCTTC.

This clonotype was detected a few times. The chain couples TRBV7-9 to TRBJ2-5; tentatively, D is TRBD1 (6 bases). Per germline, CDR1 SEHNR and CDR2 FQNEAQ (reference sequence). There are 14 residues in the CDR3. Trimming left V 3 bases short and J 3 bases short, with 11 bases between. The CDR3 loop reads CASSFWDTKETQYF. The CDR3, as DNA: TGTGCCAGCAGCTTTTGGGACACCAAAGAGACCCAGTACTTC.

There are a few counts of this clonotype. The rearrangement joins TRBV20-1 to TRBJ2-3; 15 bases fit TRBD2. Unmatched junction bases numbered 9, after V lost 6 bases and J lost 2 bases. The CDR3 extends over 17 amino acids. CDR1 is DFQATT and CDR2 is SNEGSKA in the germline V gene (reference sequence). CDR3 sequence reads: CSAFPGLAGGLTDTQYF. In DNA, the CDR3 is TGCAGTGCGTTCCCGGGACTAGCGGGGGGTCTCACAGATACGCAGTATTTT.

The chain uses TRBV6-5 and TRBJ1-5; D is unresolved. This CDR3 region has 14 residues. V lost 2 bases and J 4 bases, leaving 9 bases between the germline ends. The germline CDR1 and CDR2 sequences are MNHEY and SVGAGI. The CDR3 bases are TGTGCCAGCAGTTACGACGGGAGGAATCAGCCCCAGCATTTT. This translates into CASSYDGRNQPQHF.

This chain connects TRBV12-3 or TRBV12-4 to TRBJ1-5; D is uncertain. CDR3 length: 17 amino acids. Trimming pared 3 bases from V and 0 bases from J, leaving 15 bases between. In DNA, the CDR3 is TGTGCCAGCAGTTTTTTGCTCGGGGAAAATAGCAATCAGCCCCAGCATTTT. Amino acid sequence: CASSFLLGENSNQPQHF.

V gene TRBV12-3 or TRBV12-4 combines with J gene TRBJ2-4, with D possibly TRBD1 on 5 matching bases. Trimming took 8 bases from V and 9 from J, leaving 14 bases between them. The CDR3 sequence is 12 residues long. CDR3 nucleotides: TGTGCCAGCGGGCCGACTCAGGGCATTCAGTACTTC. Translation: CASGPTQGIQYF.

The CDR3 DNA is TGTGCCAGCAGCGGTAAAAACACTGAAGCTTTCTTT. Residues: CASSGKNTEAFF. V usage is TRBV9 and J usage is TRBJ1-1; D not certain. V lost 3 bases, J lost 2 bases, and 5 bases lay in between. Germline loops: CDR1 SGDLS, CDR2 YYNGEE. The length of the CDR3 is 12 residues.

This clonotype has only a few counts. The CDR3 spells CASSHKNARGQGNSPLHF. The DNA of the CDR3 is TGTGCCAGCAGCCACAAGAATGCTAGAGGACAGGGCAATTCACCCCTCCACTTT. This chain connects TRBV3-1 to TRBJ1-6, with 8 nucleotides matching TRBD1. The CDR3 covers 18 residues. V was clipped by 3 bases and J by 7 bases; unmatched bases: 14. Per the germline V gene, CDR1 is LGHDT and CDR2 is YNNKEL (reference sequence).

The CDR3 DNA is TGTGCCAGCAAACTCACGGGGAGCACTGAAGCTTTCTTT. It encodes CASKLTGSTEAFF. V and J are TRBV12-3 or TRBV12-4 and TRBJ1-1, with D hard to call. Trimming pared 7 bases from V and 4 bases from J, leaving 13 bases between. The CDR3 contains 13 residues.

The table lists this clonotype with a few counts. The chain has TRBV12-3 or TRBV12-4 and TRBJ1-1; possible D gene TRBD1, 5 bases. V was clipped by 10 bases and J by 11 bases, with 26 bases between them. The CDR3 is 14 residues long. CDR3 in DNA: TGTGCCACTACTTATCTGGGGGGGATACGAGAGGCTTTCTTT. Translating it yields CATTYLGGIREAFF.

V gene TRBV10-2 combines with J gene TRBJ2-3, with D unclear. The V gene lost 4 bases and the J gene lost 4 bases, with 12 bases spanning the gap. Germline lookup yields CDR1 WSHSY and CDR2 SAAADI. This CDR3 is 14 amino acids long. The CDR3 nucleotides are TGCGCCAGCAGTGGTGTCGGTGGCGCAGATACGCAGTATTTT. The encoded protein is CASSGVGGADTQYF.

This clonotype was seen only a few times. The chain is built from TRBV5-6 and TRBJ1-2; D possibly corresponds to TRBD1 (6 bases). Germline values: CDR1 SGHDT, CDR2 YYEEEE. This CDR3 spans 16 amino acids. Trimming took off 4 bases at V and 1 base at J, with 17 bases between the two ends. The CDR3 sequence is CASSRYRAHLNYGYTF. The CDR3 DNA follows: TGTGCCAGCAGCCGGTACAGGGCTCACCTTAACTATGGCTACACCTTC.

The V gene is TRBV5-5, the J gene TRBJ2-5; TRBD1 matches 10 bases. The germline V gene encodes CDR1 SGHKS and CDR2 YYEKEE (reference sequence). The CDR3 runs 15 residues. Losses at the gene ends were 2 bases for V and 4 bases for J; bases not matched to a gene: 5. CDR3 coding DNA: TGTGCCAGCAGCTTCCGGGACAGGGGAGTAGAGACCCAGTACTTC. This sequence encodes CASSFRDRGVETQYF.